A single sample is the source of the 19 T cell receptor beta chains below, sequenced in a study of HIV-infected children after antiretroviral therapy interruption. RNA-based 3' RACE libraries used unique molecular identifiers. MiXCR, applied by TCRdb to the 3' RACE reads, yields one record per CDR3 protein. The sample records about 89,000 distinct CDR3 sequences, approximately 6.9% being singletons. As for treatment: PENTA 11 planned treatment interruption arm or continuous ART arm. Sample: CD45RA+ CD4+ T cells from PBMCs, pooled from several time points, taken from a donor given antiretroviral therapy, either interrupted or continuous. As to subset: naive CD4+ CD45RA+ CD45RO- T cells. The source is a pool of human donors with HIV.

This clonotype was detected many times. V and J are TRBV5-8 and TRBJ2-3; TRBD1 might be the D (7 bases). From germline, CDR1 is SGHTS and CDR2 YDEGEE. The CDR3 has 14 residues. V was shortened by 7 bases and J by 1 base, with 13 bases between the two germline ends. CDR3 sequence: CASSGGYGTDTQYF. DNA of the CDR3: TGTGCCAGCTCAGGGGGGTACGGCACAGATACGCAGTATTTT.

This clonotype was seen many times. Here the CDR3 DNA reads TGCAGTGCTAGCTGGGAGGGGCATACGCAGTATTTT. As protein: CSASWEGHTQYF. The genes are TRBV20-1 and TRBJ2-3; 7 nucleotides match TRBD2. This CDR3 spans 12 amino acids. The germline gives CDR1 DFQATT, CDR2 SNEGSKA (reference sequence). The V segment lost 3 bases and the J segment 7 bases; nucleotides outside the gene matches: 4.

This clonotype was recorded many times. The rearrangement uses TRBV11-2 and TRBJ1-1; 8 bases are shared with TRBD1. V shed 3 bases and J 10 bases; nucleotides not matched to a gene: 13. Germline loops: CDR1 SGHAT, CDR2 FQNNGV. The CDR3 spans 15 residues. The CDR3 is CASSFSMTGVVVAFF. The CDR3 DNA reads TGTGCCAGCAGCTTCAGTATGACAGGGGTTGTAGTAGCTTTCTTT.

The chain has TRBV15 and TRBJ1-2, with 8 bases fitting TRBD1. This CDR3 region has 15 residues. Looked up from germline, CDR1 is LNHNV and CDR2 is YYDKDF (reference sequence). Trimming removed 10 bases from V and 2 bases from J; junction bases left unmatched: 12. CDR3 nucleotides: TGTGCCAGCAGTCCTTGGACAGGGTCGAACTATGGCTACACCTTC. Translating gives CASSPWTGSNYGYTF.

The chain employs TRBV10-3 and TRBJ2-1; possible D gene TRBD2, 5 bases. Germline V gives CDR1 ENHRY, CDR2 SYGVKD. The CDR3 covers 17 residues. Trimming took off 0 bases at V and 0 bases at J, with 12 bases between the two ends. The CDR3, as DNA: TGTGCCATCAGTGAGTCGAATCTAGCCTTCTCCTACAATGAGCAGTTCTTC. It translates to CAISESNLAFSYNEQFF.

This clonotype was found many times. The chain joins TRBV7-9 to TRBJ2-6, with unresolved D. V gave up 3 bases and J gave up 3 bases, with 9 bases separating them. The CDR3 has 15 amino acids. Germline values: CDR1 SEHNR, CDR2 FQNEAQ (reference sequence). The CDR3 nucleotides read TGTGCCAGCAGCTTTCGAGGATTTGGGGCCAACGTCCTGACTTTC. It yields the protein CASSFRGFGANVLTF.

This clonotype came up many times. The chain links TRBV6-6 to TRBJ1-1; tentatively, D is TRBD1 (6 bases). Germline V lookup: CDR1 MNHNY, CDR2 SVGAGI (reference sequence). The V end lost 6 bases, the J end lost 6 bases, and 17 bases lay between the germline ends. This CDR3 region has 14 residues. The CDR3 coding sequence is TGTGCCAGCAGCATACAACAGGGAAAGGCTGAAGCTTTCTTT. It translates to CASSIQQGKAEAFF.

CDR3 nucleotides: TGCAGTGCCACTGGAACGGGTTCTTACAATGAGCAGTTCTTC. The encoded protein is CSATGTGSYNEQFF. The chain employs TRBV20-1 and TRBJ2-1; D unresolved. The V end lost 6 bases, the J end lost 4 bases, and 16 bases lay between the germline ends. The CDR3 loop spans 14 amino acids. Per the germline V gene, CDR1 is DFQATT and CDR2 is SNEGSKA (reference sequence).

This clonotype came up many times. The genes are TRBV28 and TRBJ2-7; no definite D call. The CDR3 totals 14 residues. Germline V gene data show CDR1 as MDHEN and CDR2 as SYDVKM. V lost 2 bases, J lost 6 bases, and 14 bases lay in between. The CDR3 loop reads CASSLMVPLGEQYF. CDR3 nucleotide sequence: TGTGCCAGCAGTTTAATGGTCCCTTTAGGCGAGCAGTACTTC.

This clonotype was detected only a few times. Here the CDR3 DNA reads TGTGCCAGCAGCTTGAATGCCGACGAGCAGTACTTC. Encoded protein: CASSLNADEQYF. The chain has TRBV5-5 and TRBJ2-7; D remains ambiguous. CDR1 and CDR2 from the germline V gene are SGHKS and YYEKEE (reference sequence). Trimming took 1 base from V and 5 from J, leaving 7 bases between them. The CDR3 totals 12 residues.

In its sample, this clonotype was seen many times. The chain joins TRBV29-1 to TRBJ2-1; 12 nucleotides line up with TRBD1. The CDR3 extends over 14 amino acids. Germline CDR1 is SQVTM and CDR2 is ANQGSEA. After removal of 7 bases from V and 6 bases from J, the junction contained 7 bases not matched to a gene. The CDR3 nucleotides read TGCAGCGCTTGGGGACAGGGGGCAGGCAATGAGCAGTTCTTC. Protein sequence: CSAWGQGAGNEQFF.

The rearrangement joins TRBV29-1 to TRBJ1-5; D might be TRBD1 (6 bases). The CDR3 is 12 amino acids. V dropped 7 bases and J dropped 4 bases, with 11 bases sitting between them. The germline gives CDR1 SQVTM, CDR2 ANQGSEA. The CDR3 region is CSAARGNQPQHF. In DNA form, the CDR3 reads TGCAGCGCAGCGAGGGGGAATCAGCCCCAGCATTTT. The full variable domain, completed using reference TRBV29-1 and TRBJ1-5, is SAVISQKPSRDICQRGTSLTIQCQVDSQVTMMFWYRQQPGQSLTLIATANQGSEATYESGFVIDKFPISRPNLTFSTLTVSNMSPEDSSIYLCSAARGNQPQHFGDGTRLSIL.

This clonotype showed up many times. This chain links TRBV5-1 with TRBJ1-4, with D tentatively TRBD1 (6 bases). V lost 0 bases to trimming and J lost 7 bases, with 16 bases between them. Germline CDR1 SGHRS, CDR2 YFSETQ. The CDR3 sequence is 16 residues long. The CDR3 sequence: CASSLDPRGAGEKLFF. DNA of the CDR3: TGCGCCAGCAGCTTGGATCCCAGGGGCGCAGGTGAAAAACTGTTTTTT.

This clonotype was counted at least ten times. The rearrangement joins TRBV29-1 to TRBJ2-1; D not certain. V dropped 7 bases and J dropped 6 bases, with 16 bases sitting between them. Germline CDR1 and CDR2: SQVTM and ANQGSEA. The CDR3 is made up of 13 amino acids. CDR3 protein: CSATSDTFNEQFF. In DNA, the CDR3 is TGCAGCGCCACAAGCGATACTTTCAATGAGCAGTTCTTC.

This clonotype appeared a few times. The chain is built from TRBV28 and TRBJ2-4; the D gene could be TRBD1 or TRBD2 (5 bases each). CDR1 is MDHEN and CDR2 is SYDVKM in the germline V gene. The CDR3 sequence is 16 residues long. Trimming left V 6 bases short and J 0 bases short, with 15 bases between. CDR3 region: CASSPAGALAKNIQYF. The CDR3 region has the DNA TGTGCCAGCAGCCCAGCCGGGGCCCTAGCCAAAAACATTCAGTACTTC.

This clonotype was observed many times. The junction departs from the called germline gene at one end, perhaps through a read error. This sequence joins TRBV4-1 and TRBJ2-5, with TRBD1 matching over 11 bases. The CDR3 has 14 residues. Germline values: CDR1 MGHRA, CDR2 YSYEKL. The CDR3 sequence is CASSQGTGGDTQYF. CDR3 bases: TGTGCCAGCAGCCAAGGGACAGGGGGAGACACCCAGTACTTT.

This clonotype was detected many times. This chain uses TRBV12-3 or TRBV12-4 with TRBJ1-2; D possibly corresponds to TRBD1 (5 bases). The CDR3 totals 15 residues. V lost 6 bases and J 8 bases, leaving 22 bases between the germline ends. The CDR3 DNA reads TGTGCCAGCAGACCGGAATACCAGGGACTAGGGGGCTACACCTTC. Translated: CASRPEYQGLGGYTF.

This clonotype appeared many times. The gene calls are TRBV3-1 and TRBJ2-1; 8 bases are shared with TRBD2. The CDR3 length is 13 residues. Germline V gene lookup returns CDR1 LGHDT and CDR2 YNNKEL (reference sequence). J lost 10 bases, V lost 4 bases, and 6 bases had no gene match. The DNA for the CDR3 is TGTGCCAGCAGCCTGCGGTCGGGGGGGGAGCAGTTCTTC. It yields the protein CASSLRSGGEQFF.

This clonotype was seen repeatedly, ten times or more. The chain is built from TRBV7-8 and TRBJ2-3; D ambiguous. Trimming stripped 5 bases from V and 5 bases from J, with 5 bases between. The CDR3 is made up of 11 amino acids. The V gene's germline CDR1 is SGHVS and CDR2 FQNEAQ. DNA for the CDR3: TGTGCCAGCAGCCAACAAGATACGCAGTATTTT. This sequence encodes CASSQQDTQYF.